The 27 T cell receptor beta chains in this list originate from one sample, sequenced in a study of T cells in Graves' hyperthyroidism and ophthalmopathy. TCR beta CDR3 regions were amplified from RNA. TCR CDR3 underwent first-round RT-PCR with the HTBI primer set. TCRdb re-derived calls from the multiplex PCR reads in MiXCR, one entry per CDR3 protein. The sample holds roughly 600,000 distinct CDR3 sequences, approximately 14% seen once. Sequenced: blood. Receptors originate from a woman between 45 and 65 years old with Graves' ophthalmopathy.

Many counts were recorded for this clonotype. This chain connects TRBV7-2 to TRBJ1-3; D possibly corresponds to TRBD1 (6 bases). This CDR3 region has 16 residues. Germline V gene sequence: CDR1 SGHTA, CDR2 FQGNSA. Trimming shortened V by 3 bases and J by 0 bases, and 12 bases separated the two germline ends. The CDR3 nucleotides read TGTGCCAGCAGCTTTAGTATGACAGGCTCTGGAAACACCATATATTTT. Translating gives CASSFSMTGSGNTIYF.

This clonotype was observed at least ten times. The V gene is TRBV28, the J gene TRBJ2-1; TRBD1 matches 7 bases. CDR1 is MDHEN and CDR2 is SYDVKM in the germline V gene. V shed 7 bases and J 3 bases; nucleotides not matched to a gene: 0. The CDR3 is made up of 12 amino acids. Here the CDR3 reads CASTGGYNEQFF. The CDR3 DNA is TGTGCCAGCACAGGGGGCTACAATGAGCAGTTCTTC.

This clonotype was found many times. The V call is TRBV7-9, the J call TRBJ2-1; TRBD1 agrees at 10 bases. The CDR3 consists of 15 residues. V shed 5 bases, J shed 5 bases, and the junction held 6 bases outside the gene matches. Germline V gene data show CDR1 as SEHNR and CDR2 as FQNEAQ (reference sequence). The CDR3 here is CASSLRGQGNNEQFF. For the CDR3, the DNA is TGTGCCAGCAGCCTCCGGGGACAGGGGAACAATGAGCAGTTCTTC. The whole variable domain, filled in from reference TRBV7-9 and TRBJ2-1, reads DTGVSQNPRHKITKRGQNVTFRCDPISEHNRLYWYRQTLGQGPEFLTYFQNEAQLEKSRLLSDRFSAERPKGSFSTLEIQRTEQGDSAMYLCASSLRGQGNNEQFFGPGTRLTVL.

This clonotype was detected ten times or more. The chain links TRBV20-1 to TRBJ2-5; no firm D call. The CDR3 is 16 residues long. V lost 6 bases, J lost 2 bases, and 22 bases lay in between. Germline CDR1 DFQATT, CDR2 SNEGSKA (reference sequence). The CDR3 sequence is CSAPPPLAEIQETQYF. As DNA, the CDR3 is TGCAGTGCCCCACCTCCCCTGGCGGAAATACAAGAGACCCAGTACTTC.

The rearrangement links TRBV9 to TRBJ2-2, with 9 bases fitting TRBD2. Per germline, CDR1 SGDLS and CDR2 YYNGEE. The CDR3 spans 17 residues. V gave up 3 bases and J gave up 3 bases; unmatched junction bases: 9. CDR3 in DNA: TGTGCCAGCAGCGACCGATTAGCGGGAGCGGACACCGGGGAGCTGTTTTTT. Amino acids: CASSDRLAGADTGELFF.

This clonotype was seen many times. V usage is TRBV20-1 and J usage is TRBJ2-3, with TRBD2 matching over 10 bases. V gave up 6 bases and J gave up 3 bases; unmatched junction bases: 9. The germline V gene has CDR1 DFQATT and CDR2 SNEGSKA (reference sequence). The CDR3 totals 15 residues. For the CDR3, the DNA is TGCAGTGCCCCGACACTAGCGGGAATAACAGATACGCAGTATTTT. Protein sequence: CSAPTLAGITDTQYF.

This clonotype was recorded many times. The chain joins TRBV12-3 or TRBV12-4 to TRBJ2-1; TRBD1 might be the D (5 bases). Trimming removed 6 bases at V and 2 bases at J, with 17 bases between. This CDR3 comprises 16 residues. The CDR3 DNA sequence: TGTGCCAGCAGCCCTTACGAGGCAGGGCCCTACAATGAGCAGTTCTTC. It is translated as CASSPYEAGPYNEQFF.

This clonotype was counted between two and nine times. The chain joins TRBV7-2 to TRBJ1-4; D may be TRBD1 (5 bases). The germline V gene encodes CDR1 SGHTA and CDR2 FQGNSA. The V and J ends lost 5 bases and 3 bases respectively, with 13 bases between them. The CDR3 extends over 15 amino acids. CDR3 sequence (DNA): TGTGCCAGCAGCGCACAGGACTACTCTAATGAAAAACTGTTTTTT. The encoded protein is CASSAQDYSNEKLFF.

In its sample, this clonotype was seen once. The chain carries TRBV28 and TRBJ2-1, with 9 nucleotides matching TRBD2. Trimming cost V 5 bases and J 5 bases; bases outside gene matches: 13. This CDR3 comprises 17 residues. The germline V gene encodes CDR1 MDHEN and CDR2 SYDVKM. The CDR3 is CASSPIAGPSGDNEQFF. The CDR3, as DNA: TGTGCCAGCAGTCCCATTGCCGGGCCTAGCGGGGACAATGAGCAGTTCTTC.

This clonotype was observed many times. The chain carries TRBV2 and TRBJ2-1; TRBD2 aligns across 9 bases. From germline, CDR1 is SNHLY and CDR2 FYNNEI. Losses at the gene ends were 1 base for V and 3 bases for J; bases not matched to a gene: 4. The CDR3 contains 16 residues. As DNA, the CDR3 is TGTGCCAGCAGTGAAGATAGCGGGAGAGTCTACAATGAGCAGTTCTTC. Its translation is CASSEDSGRVYNEQFF. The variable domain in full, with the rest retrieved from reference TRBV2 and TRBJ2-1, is EPEVTQTPSHQVTQMGQEVILRCVPISNHLYFYWYRQILGQKVEFLVSFYNNEISEKSEIFDDQFSVERPDGSNFTLKIRSTKLEDSAMYFCASSEDSGRVYNEQFFGPGTRLTVL.

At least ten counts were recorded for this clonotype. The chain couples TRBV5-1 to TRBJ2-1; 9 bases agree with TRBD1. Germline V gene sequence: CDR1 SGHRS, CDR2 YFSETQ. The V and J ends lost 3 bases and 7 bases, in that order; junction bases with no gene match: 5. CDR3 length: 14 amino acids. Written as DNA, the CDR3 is TGCGCCAGCAGCTCGGGGACAGGGAAGAATGAGCAGTTCTTC. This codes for CASSSGTGKNEQFF.

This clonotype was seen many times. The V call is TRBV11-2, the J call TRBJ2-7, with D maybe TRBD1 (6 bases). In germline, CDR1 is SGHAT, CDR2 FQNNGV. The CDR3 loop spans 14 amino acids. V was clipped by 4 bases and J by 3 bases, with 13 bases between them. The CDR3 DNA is TGTGCCAGCAGCTCCAACAGGGTGGGCTACGAGCAGTACTTC. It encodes CASSSNRVGYEQYF.

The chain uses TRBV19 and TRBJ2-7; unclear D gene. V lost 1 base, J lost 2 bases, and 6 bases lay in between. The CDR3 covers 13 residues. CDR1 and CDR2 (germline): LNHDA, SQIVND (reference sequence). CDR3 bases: TGTGCCAGTAGTATAGCCGGTCCCTACGAGCAGTACTTC. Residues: CASSIAGPYEQYF. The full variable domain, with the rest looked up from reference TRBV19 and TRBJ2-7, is DGGITQSPKYLFRKEGQNVTLSCEQNLNHDAMYWYRQDPGQGLRLIYYSQIVNDFQKGDIAEGYSVSREKKESFPLTVTSAQKNPTAFYLCASSIAGPYEQYFGPGTRLTVT.

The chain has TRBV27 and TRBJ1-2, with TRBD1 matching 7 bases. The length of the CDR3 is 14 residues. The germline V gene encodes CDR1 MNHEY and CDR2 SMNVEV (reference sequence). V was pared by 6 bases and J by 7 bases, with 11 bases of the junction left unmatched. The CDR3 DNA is TGTGCCAGCAGAAGACAGGGTGATCCCCGTGGCTACACCTTC. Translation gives CASRRQGDPRGYTF.

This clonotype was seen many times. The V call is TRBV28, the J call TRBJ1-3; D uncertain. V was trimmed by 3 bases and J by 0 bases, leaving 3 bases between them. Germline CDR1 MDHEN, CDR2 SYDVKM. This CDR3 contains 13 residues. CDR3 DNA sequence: TGTGCCAGCAGTTTCTCCTCTGGAAACACCATATATTTT. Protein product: CASSFSSGNTIYF.

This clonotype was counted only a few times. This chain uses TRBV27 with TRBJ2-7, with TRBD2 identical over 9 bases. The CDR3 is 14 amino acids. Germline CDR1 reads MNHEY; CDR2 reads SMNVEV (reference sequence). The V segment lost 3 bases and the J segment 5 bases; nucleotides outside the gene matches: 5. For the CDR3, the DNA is TGTGCCAGCAGTTTCTCGCTAGCGGGAAACGAGCAGTACTTC. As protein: CASSFSLAGNEQYF.

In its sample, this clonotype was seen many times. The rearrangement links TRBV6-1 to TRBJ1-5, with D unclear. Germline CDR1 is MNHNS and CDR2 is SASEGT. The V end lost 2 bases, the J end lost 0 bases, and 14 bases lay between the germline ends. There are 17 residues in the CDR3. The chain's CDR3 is CASSERMRLLSNQPQHF. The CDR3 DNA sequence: TGTGCCAGCAGTGAAAGAATGAGACTTCTTAGCAATCAGCCCCAGCATTTT.

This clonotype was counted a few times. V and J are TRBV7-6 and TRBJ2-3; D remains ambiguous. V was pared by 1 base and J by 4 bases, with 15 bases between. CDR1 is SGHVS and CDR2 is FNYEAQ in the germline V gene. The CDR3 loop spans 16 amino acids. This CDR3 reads CASSLEAGFGADTQYF. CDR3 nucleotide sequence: TGTGCCAGCAGCTTAGAGGCAGGCTTTGGTGCAGATACGCAGTATTTT.

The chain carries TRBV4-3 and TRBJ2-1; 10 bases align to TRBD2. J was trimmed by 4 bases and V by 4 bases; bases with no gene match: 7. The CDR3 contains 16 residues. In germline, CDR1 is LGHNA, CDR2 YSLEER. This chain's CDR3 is CASSPLAGVDYNEQFF. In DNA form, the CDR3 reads TGCGCCAGCAGCCCCCTAGCGGGAGTTGATTACAATGAGCAGTTCTTC.

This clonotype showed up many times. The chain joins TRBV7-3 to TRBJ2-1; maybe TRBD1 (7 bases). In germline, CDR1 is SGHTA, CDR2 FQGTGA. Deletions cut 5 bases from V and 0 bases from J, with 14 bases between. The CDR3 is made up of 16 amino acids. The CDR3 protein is CASSKQGTLSYNEQFF. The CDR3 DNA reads TGTGCCAGCAGCAAACAGGGGACTCTCTCCTACAATGAGCAGTTCTTC.

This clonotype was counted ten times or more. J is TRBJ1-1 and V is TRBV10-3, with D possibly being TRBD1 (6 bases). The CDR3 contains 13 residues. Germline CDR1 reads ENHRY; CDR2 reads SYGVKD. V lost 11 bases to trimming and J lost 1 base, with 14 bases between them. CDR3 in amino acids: CASTGKQNTEAFF. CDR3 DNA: TGTGCCTCCACAGGGAAACAGAACACTGAAGCTTTCTTT.

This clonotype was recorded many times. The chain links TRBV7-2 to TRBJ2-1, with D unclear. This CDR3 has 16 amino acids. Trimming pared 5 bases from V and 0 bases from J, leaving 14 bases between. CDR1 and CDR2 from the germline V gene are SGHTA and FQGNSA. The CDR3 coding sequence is TGTGCCAGCAGCCCCCCTGGGCGGTCCTCCTACAATGAGCAGTTCTTC. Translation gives CASSPPGRSSYNEQFF.

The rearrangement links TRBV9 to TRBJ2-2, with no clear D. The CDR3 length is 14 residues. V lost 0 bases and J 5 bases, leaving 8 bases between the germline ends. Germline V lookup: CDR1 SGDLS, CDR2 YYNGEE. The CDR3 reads CASSVGVATGELFF. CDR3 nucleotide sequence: TGTGCCAGCAGCGTAGGTGTTGCTACCGGGGAGCTGTTTTTT.

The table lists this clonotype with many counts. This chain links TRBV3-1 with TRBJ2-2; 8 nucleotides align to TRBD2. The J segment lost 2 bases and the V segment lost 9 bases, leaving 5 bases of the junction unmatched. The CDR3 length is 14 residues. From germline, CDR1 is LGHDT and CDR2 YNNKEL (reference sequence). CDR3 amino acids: CASVAGQNTGELFF. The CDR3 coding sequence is TGTGCCAGTGTAGCGGGACAAAACACCGGGGAGCTGTTTTTT. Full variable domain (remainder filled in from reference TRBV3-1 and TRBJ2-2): DTAVSQTPKYLVTQMGNDKSIKCEQNLGHDTMYWYKQDSKKFLKIMFSYNNKELIINETVPNRFSPKSPDKAHLNLHINSLELGDSAVYFCASVAGQNTGELFFGEGSRLTVL.

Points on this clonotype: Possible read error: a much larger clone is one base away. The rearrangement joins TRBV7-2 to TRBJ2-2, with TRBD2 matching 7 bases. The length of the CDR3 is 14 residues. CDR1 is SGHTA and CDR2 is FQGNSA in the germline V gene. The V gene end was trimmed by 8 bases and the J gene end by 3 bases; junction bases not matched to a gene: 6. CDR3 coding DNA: TGTGCCAGCTCGACGGGAGGATACACCGGGGAGCTGTTTTTT. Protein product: CASSTGGYTGELFF.

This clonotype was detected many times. Here the CDR3 DNA reads TGCAGTGCTAGAGATCAGGGTAGCGGGAGGCTCGGGGAGCTGTTTTTT. Its protein product is CSARDQGSGRLGELFF. V is TRBV20-1 and J is TRBJ2-2, with 10 bases lining up with TRBD2. V trimming: 0 bases; J trimming: 7 bases; junction bases outside the gene matches: 8. Germline CDR1 DFQATT, CDR2 SNEGSKA (reference sequence). CDR3 length equals 16 residues.

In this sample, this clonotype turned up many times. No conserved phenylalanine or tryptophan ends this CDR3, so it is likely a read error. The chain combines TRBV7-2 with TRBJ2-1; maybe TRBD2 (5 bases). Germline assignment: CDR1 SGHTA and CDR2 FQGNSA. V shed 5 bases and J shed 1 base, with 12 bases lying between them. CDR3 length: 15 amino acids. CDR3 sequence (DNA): TGTGCCAGCAGCGTTAGAGAGGGTTCCTACAATGAGCAGTTCTCC. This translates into CASSVREGSYNEQFS.